Listed here are 2 T cell receptor beta chains from one sample, sequenced in a study of identical twins (dated by TCRdb to 2016 to 2017). Library generation was performed with 5' RACE. These reads were obtained on an Illumina HiSeq 2000. TCRdb reran the public reads through fastp at Q25 and MiXCR, keeping productive beta chains. When rows share a CDR3 protein, they turn into one entry using the most common DNA and genes. The table for this sample lists some 900,000 distinct CDR3 sequences; around an eighth of them were counted only once. The top ten clones comprise roughly 1.5% of the sample. This sample also belongs to another study, concerning yellow fever vaccine responses in identical twins.

Sequences were obtained from PBMCs. These receptors originate from a woman aged 18-30 years in good health.

The V and J genes are TRBV7-9 and TRBJ1-2; D remains unclear. The CDR3 runs to 15 residues. Germline-derived CDR1 and CDR2 are SEHNR and FQNEAQ (reference sequence). The V end was cut by 5 bases, the J end by 6 bases, with 19 bases between. The CDR3 reads CASSPGSGQDNGYTF. The CDR3 nucleotides read TGTGCCAGCAGCCCGGGCAGTGGGCAGGATAATGGCTACACCTTC.

In this sample, this clonotype turned up once. This chain connects TRBV29-1 to TRBJ2-2, with D uncertain. This CDR3 has 12 residues. V was clipped by 7 bases and J by 1 base, with 7 bases between them. Germline V gives CDR1 SQVTM, CDR2 ANQGSEA. The chain's CDR3 is CSGGKNTGELFF. DNA of the CDR3: TGCAGCGGGGGAAAGAACACCGGGGAGCTGTTTTTT.